This record looks at one T cell receptor (beta chain) sequence and its context. The length of the CDR3 is 14 residues. V was pared by 2 bases and J by 2 bases, with 8 bases between. CDR1 is MNHNY, CDR2 SVGAGI, per germline (reference sequence). The sample comes from a study of shared clonotypes between healthy human individuals. Original analysis: Because ImmunoSEQ provided only junction sequences with no quality scores, the filtering differed. Sequenced by immunoSEQ multiplex PCR; TCRdb stores in-frame clones only, minus some. D and trimming were read from the DNA, whereas the V and J calls and clone size are those reported in that table. The table has some 2 million clones, approximately 95% seen once. Naivety among CD8 cells was defined by CD45RO negativity and positive CCR7 selection, thereby excluding terminally differentiated effector memory CD45RA+ cells.

The V gene is TRBV6-6, the J gene TRBJ2-3; D gene unclear. This receptor was taken from a man in his late teens or twenties in good health. Sample: naive CD8+ T cells sorted from blood. CDR3 sequence: CASSYASPTDTQYF. The CDR3 nucleotides are TGTGCCAGCAGTTACGCTAGTCCCACAGATACGCAGTATTTT.